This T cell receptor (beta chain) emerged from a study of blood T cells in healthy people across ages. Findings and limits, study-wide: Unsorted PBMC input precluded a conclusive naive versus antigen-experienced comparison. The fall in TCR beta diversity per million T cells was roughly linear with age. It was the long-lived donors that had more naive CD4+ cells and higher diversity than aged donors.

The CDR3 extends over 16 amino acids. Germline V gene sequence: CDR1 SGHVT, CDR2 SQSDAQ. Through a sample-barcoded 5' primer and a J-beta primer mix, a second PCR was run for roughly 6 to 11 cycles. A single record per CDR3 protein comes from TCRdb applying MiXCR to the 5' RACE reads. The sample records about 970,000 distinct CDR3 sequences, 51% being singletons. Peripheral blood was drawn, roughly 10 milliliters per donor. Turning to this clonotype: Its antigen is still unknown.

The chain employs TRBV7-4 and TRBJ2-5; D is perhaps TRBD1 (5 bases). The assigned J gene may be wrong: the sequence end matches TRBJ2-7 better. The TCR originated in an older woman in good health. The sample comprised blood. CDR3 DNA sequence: TGTGCCAGCAGCTTAAATCAGGGATTGTTTTCCGACGAGCAGTACTTC. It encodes CASSLNQGLFSDEQYF.